The 9 T cell receptor beta chains below were found in one sample sequenced in a study of blood T cell repertoires in COVID-19. Clones were read by immunoSEQ multiplex PCR, and TCRdb kept only the in-frame ones, dropping some. The sample holds about 240,000 clones, roughly 80% seen once. Sequencing was done on a sample of peripheral blood. Source of these receptors: a woman between 18 and 29 years old with acute or convalescent COVID-19.

The genes are TRBV11-2 and TRBJ2-1; 7 positions agree with TRBD2. The CDR3 runs to 14 residues. The J segment lost 3 bases and the V segment lost 5 bases, leaving 4 bases of the junction unmatched. Per the germline V gene, CDR1 is SGHAT and CDR2 is FQNNGV. DNA of the CDR3: TGTGCCAGCAGCCGGGGGGACTTCTACAATGAGCAGTTCTTC. This encodes CASSRGDFYNEQFF.

In DNA form, the CDR3 reads TGTGCCAGCAGCTTGGCTCAATATATTGGAGGGTGGCACACCGGGGAGCTGTTTTTT. Translating it yields CASSLAQYIGGWHTGELFF. V is TRBV5-8 and J is TRBJ2-2; D perhaps matches TRBD2 (6 bases). The CDR3 totals 19 residues. Trimming took off 0 bases at V and 3 bases at J, with 21 bases between the two ends. Germline CDR1 SGHTS, CDR2 YDEGEE.

The V gene is TRBV6-6, the J gene TRBJ2-1; the match to TRBD2 covers 9 bases. Germline CDR1 is MNHNY and CDR2 is SVGAGI (reference sequence). The CDR3 runs 22 residues. Losses at the gene ends were 5 bases for V and 5 bases for J; bases not matched to a gene: 28. CDR3 sequence (DNA): TGTGCCAGCAGTCAAAGTACCACGCTACTAAGGCGGGAGGGCCGGATCCACAATGAGCAGTTCTTC. It is translated as CASSQSTTLLRREGRIHNEQFF.

The V and J genes are TRBV9 and TRBJ1-2; TRBD1 matches 10 bases. After removal of 4 bases from V and 4 bases from J, the junction contained 13 bases not matched to a gene. The germline V gene has CDR1 SGDLS and CDR2 YYNGEE. This CDR3 has 17 residues. CDR3 sequence: CASSPRQGADRFYGYTF. The CDR3 coding sequence is TGTGCCAGCAGCCCTCGACAGGGGGCGGATAGGTTCTATGGCTACACCTTC.

V gene TRBV3-1 (or the pseudogene TRBV3-2) combines with J gene TRBJ1-2; 7 bases map to TRBD1. Germline V gene lookup returns CDR1 LGHDT and CDR2 YNNKEL (reference sequence). Germline trimming cut 5 bases from V and 4 bases from J; bases unmatched to any gene: 7. This CDR3 comprises 14 residues. The CDR3 DNA reads as TGTGCCAGCAGCGCAACAGGGGCGGCCTATGGCTACACCTTC. Translation gives CASSATGAAYGYTF.

This chain links TRBV27 with TRBJ2-3, with TRBD2 matching 13 bases. In germline, CDR1 is MNHEY, CDR2 SMNVEV (reference sequence). This CDR3 has 16 amino acids. Germline trimming cut 5 bases from V and 6 bases from J; bases unmatched to any gene: 8. CDR3 amino acids: CASSQGLAGVRDTQYF. CDR3 in DNA: TGTGCCAGCAGTCAAGGACTAGCGGGAGTAAGGGATACGCAGTATTTT.

J is TRBJ2-2 and V is TRBV10-3; 12 bases map to TRBD2. There are 17 residues in the CDR3. The germline CDR1 and CDR2 sequences are ENHRY and SYGVKD. The V segment lost 6 bases and the J segment 5 bases; nucleotides outside the gene matches: 10. The CDR3 DNA sequence: TGTGCCATCAGCGAGACTAGCGGGAGAGGACGAACCGGGGAGCTGTTTTTT. Its translation is CAISETSGRGRTGELFF.

The J gene is TRBJ2-6, the V gene TRBV18, with D perhaps TRBD1 (6 bases). The CDR3 is 17 residues long. V lost 3 bases to trimming and J lost 0 bases, with 12 bases between them. Germline CDR1 is KGHSH and CDR2 is LQKENI. The CDR3 nucleotides are TGTGCCAGCTCACCGGGGACATGGGCCTCTGGGGCCAACGTCCTGACTTTC. Residues: CASSPGTWASGANVLTF. Complete variable domain (other parts from reference TRBV18 and TRBJ2-6): NAGVMQNPRHLVRRRGQEARLRCSPMKGHSHVYWYRQLPEEGLKFMVYLQKENIIDESGMPKERFSAEFPKEGPSILRIQQVVRGDSAAYFCASSPGTWASGANVLTFGAGSRLTVL.

The chain joins TRBV4-3 to TRBJ2-1, with D possibly matching TRBD1 (6 bases). The CDR3 runs to 14 residues. From germline, CDR1 is LGHNA and CDR2 YSLEER. Trimming cost V 4 bases and J 7 bases, with 14 bases left between them. This CDR3 reads CASSLEIQGNEQFF. In DNA form, the CDR3 reads TGCGCCAGCAGCCTCGAAATACAGGGAAATGAGCAGTTCTTC.